This T cell receptor (beta chain) derives from a study of OX40 agonist ivuxolimab in advanced cancers. Across the study: Three dose-escalation patients had partial responses: one with hepatocellular carcinoma and two with cutaneous melanoma. Overall study results and limits: Both CD4+ and CD8+ T cell populations in blood had undergone clonal expansion by week 6 at 0.1 to 3.0 mg/kg.

This CDR3 has 17 residues. The germline gives CDR1 SSHAT, CDR2 FNYEAQ (reference sequence). A word on this clone: The antigen remains undetermined. At one end the junction does not follow the germline gene, possibly because of a read error.

Libraries were prepared by immunoSEQ multiplex PCR; TCRdb keeps only in-frame clonotypes and omits some of them. The repertoire holds 55,000 to 70,000 clones, 90% to 95% seen once, with more than 7.5% in the top ten. The chain uses TRBV7-7 and TRBJ2-1; D gene uncertain. Sequencing was performed on CD4+ or CD8+ T cells sorted from blood, taken in a trial of the OX40 agonist ivuxolimab. The sequence came from an adult with an advanced solid tumor such as melanoma, head and neck, liver or kidney cancer. CDR3: CASSLGAPLSSYNEQFF. DNA for the CDR3: TGTGCTAGCAGCTTAGGTGCCCCATTAAGCTCCTACAATGAGCAGTTCTTC. Full variable domain (missing parts from reference TRBV7-7 and TRBJ2-1): GAGVSQSPRYKVTKRGQDVTLRCDPISSHATLYWYQQALGQGPEFLTYFNYEAQPDKSGLPSDRFSAERPEGSISTLTIQRTEQRDSAMYRCASSLGAPLSSYNEQFFGPGTRLTVL.